The 11 T cell receptor beta chains listed next were all sequenced from one sample in a study of cytomegalovirus exposure and HLA in healthy donors. The primer mix had 60 Vbeta and 13 Jbeta primers. Here immunoSEQ multiplex PCR was the method, and the copy in TCRdb shows in-frame clones only, minus some. The sample shows 65,000 or so clones, 70% to 85% of them seen only once. Sequencing was done on a sample of PBMCs. The receptors originated from a girl aged 10-17 years in good health and CMV-seropositive.

The rearrangement uses TRBV6-5 and TRBJ1-2, with D perhaps matching TRBD1 (6 bases). Deletions cut 6 bases from V and 6 bases from J, with 17 bases between. CDR1 is MNHEY and CDR2 is SVGAGI in the germline V gene. The CDR3 runs 14 residues. CDR3 in DNA: TGTGCCAGCAGCACAGGGTTTTGGGTCGATGGCTACACCTTC. This translates into CASSTGFWVDGYTF.

V usage is TRBV28 and J usage is TRBJ2-3, with a possible D match to TRBD1 (7 bases). This CDR3 is 16 amino acids long. Looked up from germline, CDR1 is MDHEN and CDR2 is SYDVKM. Trimming cost V 8 bases and J 1 base, with 19 bases left between them. The CDR3 here is CASRKTGTLGTDTQYF. DNA of the CDR3: TGTGCCAGCCGAAAGACAGGGACTCTAGGCACAGATACGCAGTATTTT.

J is TRBJ2-5 and V is TRBV4-3; 10 nucleotides match TRBD2. There are 16 residues in the CDR3. Germline CDR1 LGHNA, CDR2 YSLEER. The trim removed 0 bases at V and 3 bases at J, leaving 4 bases unmatched. The DNA for the CDR3 is TGCGCCAGCAGCCAAGACGAGAGCGGGAGGGAAGAGACCCAGTACTTC. It codes for CASSQDESGREETQYF.

The sample holds a few counts of this clone. This rearrangement joins TRBV19 to TRBJ1-4; D may be TRBD1 (6 bases). CDR1 and CDR2 (germline): LNHDA, SQIVND (reference sequence). The CDR3 is made up of 14 amino acids. Trimming removed 6 bases from V and 3 bases from J, with 11 bases in between. The chain's CDR3 is CASREQGSNEKLFF. CDR3 DNA sequence: TGTGCCAGTAGGGAACAGGGTTCTAATGAAAAACTGTTTTTT.

The gene calls are TRBV28 and TRBJ1-5; D perhaps matches TRBD1 (5 bases). Trimming stripped 2 bases from V and 0 bases from J, with 11 bases between. Germline-derived CDR1 and CDR2 are MDHEN and SYDVKM. The CDR3 is 16 residues long. CDR3 amino acids: CASSLGSGGSNQPQHF. The CDR3 DNA reads TGTGCCAGCAGTTTAGGGTCGGGGGGTAGCAATCAGCCCCAGCATTTT.

CDR3 in amino acids: CASSYPGLAVKETQYF. The CDR3 DNA is TGTGCCAGCAGCTACCCGGGACTAGCGGTAAAAGAGACCCAGTACTTC. The chain combines TRBV5-6 with TRBJ2-5; 11 nucleotides agree with TRBD2. The CDR3 runs to 16 residues. Germline loops: CDR1 SGHDT, CDR2 YYEEEE. Trimming at V came to 3 bases and at J to 3 bases, leaving 7 bases not matched to a gene.

V is TRBV27 and J is TRBJ2-7, with a tentative D call TRBD1 (6 bases). V lost 5 bases, J lost 2 bases, and 10 bases lay in between. Germline loops: CDR1 MNHEY, CDR2 SMNVEV (reference sequence). This CDR3 region has 13 residues. DNA for the CDR3: TGTGCCAGCAGTCCCTACAGGGCCTACGAGCAGTACTTC. It yields the protein CASSPYRAYEQYF.

CDR3 loop: CASSEQLAGTQYF. CDR3 in DNA: TGCGCCAGCAGTGAACAGCTAGCTGGGACCCAGTACTTC. J is TRBJ2-5 and V is TRBV10-1; TRBD2 might be the D (5 bases). In germline, CDR1 is WNHNN, CDR2 SYGVQD (reference sequence). The V end lost 3 bases, the J end lost 7 bases, and 12 bases lay between the germline ends. The CDR3 covers 13 residues.

The chain has TRBV28 and TRBJ1-4; D may be TRBD1 (6 bases). CDR1 and CDR2 (germline): MDHEN, SYDVKM. The CDR3 contains 15 residues. Trimming pared 5 bases from V and 7 bases from J, leaving 17 bases between. This chain's CDR3 is CASSHQQGRLEKLFF. The CDR3 DNA is TGTGCCAGCAGTCACCAACAGGGAAGGCTTGAAAAACTGTTTTTT.

This clone was observed a single time. The CDR3 sequence: CASTGVRTGANVLTF. The CDR3 DNA reads TGTGCCAGCACAGGGGTAAGGACTGGGGCCAACGTCCTGACTTTC. This chain uses TRBV25-1 with TRBJ2-6; tentative D call: TRBD1 (6 bases). Germline values: CDR1 MGHDK, CDR2 SYGVNS. The germline V and J ends were trimmed by 7 bases and 2 bases, with 12 bases remaining between them. CDR3 length: 15 residues.

The rearrangement joins TRBV5-1 to TRBJ2-1; 8 bases agree with TRBD1. The CDR3 contains 17 residues. Losses at the gene ends were 0 bases for V and 4 bases for J; bases not matched to a gene: 9. The V gene's germline CDR1 is SGHRS and CDR2 YFSETQ. The CDR3 DNA sequence: TGCGCCAGCAGCTTGGCCCTAACGCGACAGGGGTACAATGAGCAGTTCTTC. It codes for CASSLALTRQGYNEQFF. Supplemented by reference TRBV5-1 and TRBJ2-1, the full variable domain reads KAGVTQTPRYLIKTRGQQVTLSCSPISGHRSVSWYQQTPGQGLQFLFEYFSETQRNKGNFPGRFSGRQFSNSRSEMNVSTLELGDSALYLCASSLALTRQGYNEQFFGPGTRLTVL.